Listed below are T cell receptor beta chains from one sample, sequenced in a study of beta chain features in type 1 diabetes. Libraries were prepared by immunoSEQ multiplex PCR; TCRdb keeps only in-frame clonotypes and omits some of them. The sample has hundreds of thousands of clones, about an eighth seen once. The sample comprised naive CD4+ T cells from blood. The source of these receptors is a man aged 18 to 35 with type 1 diabetes. Each CDR3 is given with its conserved first and last residue. The order of the fields is D gene, V gene, J gene, clone size, CDR3 protein, CDR3 DNA. The D gene is left open where the match is weak. The size entry is marked missing in some rows and otherwise reads once, few, many or a size class.

D: TRBD1
V: TRBV6-6
J: TRBJ1-1
size: -
CDR3: CASSFQGDTEAFF
DNA: TGTGCCAGCAGTTTCCAGGGGGACACTGAAGCTTTCTTT

D: -
V: TRBV30
J: TRBJ2-5
size: -
CDR3: CAWSVIRETQYF
DNA: TGTGCCTGGAGTGTAATTCGGGAGACCCAGTACTTC

D: -
V: TRBV7-7
J: TRBJ1-1
size: -
CDR3: CASSLGQNTEAFF
DNA: TGTGCTAGCAGCTTAGGACAGAACACTGAAGCTTTCTTT

D: -
V: TRBV30
J: TRBJ1-5
size: -
CDR3: CAWDHTGGQPQHF
DNA: TGTGCCTGGGACCATACTGGGGGTCAGCCCCAGCATTTT

D: -
V: TRBV9
J: TRBJ1-6
size: -
CDR3: CASSVGAGGGSPLHF
DNA: TGTGCCAGCAGCGTAGGCGCCGGGGGCGGTTCACCCCTCCACTTT

D: -
V: TRBV4-1
J: TRBJ1-4
size: few
CDR3: CASSLGLLAGEKLFF
DNA: TGCGCCAGCAGCCTGGGACTCCTGGCGGGTGAAAAACTGTTTTTT

D: TRBD1
V: TRBV6-1
J: TRBJ2-7
size: few
CDR3: CASKHLGQGPYEQYF
DNA: TGTGCCAGCAAACACTTGGGACAGGGCCCCTACGAGCAGTACTTC

D: -
V: TRBV7-7
J: TRBJ2-3
size: -
CDR3: CASSLGLSSTDTQYF
DNA: TGTGCCAGCAGCTTAGGCCTTTCAAGCACAGATACGCAGTATTTT

D: -
V: TRBV30
J: TRBJ1-5
size: few
CDR3: CAWGGSGNQPQHF
DNA: TGTGCCTGGGGGGGTAGTGGCAATCAGCCCCAGCATTTT

D: -
V: TRBV19
J: TRBJ1-1
size: -
CDR3: CASSMAADRTEAFF
DNA: TGTGCCAGTAGTATGGCGGCCGACCGTACTGAAGCTTTCTTT

D: TRBD1
V: TRBV30
J: TRBJ2-3
size: few
CDR3: CAFRDRAADTQYF
DNA: TGTGCCTTCCGGGACAGGGCCGCAGATACGCAGTATTTT

D: -
V: TRBV18
J: TRBJ1-2
size: few
CDR3: CASSPDRWANYGYTF
DNA: TGTGCCAGCTCACCGGACAGATGGGCTAACTATGGCTACACCTTC

D: -
V: TRBV18
J: TRBJ1-5
size: -
CDR3: CASSPQEDLTNQPQHF
DNA: TGTGCCAGCTCACCACAAGAAGACCTTACCAATCAGCCCCAGCATTTT

D: -
V: TRBV7-7
J: TRBJ2-5
size: -
CDR3: CASSLGSPQETQYF
DNA: TGTGCCAGCAGCTTAGGATCCCCACAAGAGACCCAGTACTTC

D: TRBD1
V: TRBV4-2
J: TRBJ2-3
size: few
CDR3: CASSQDPRGITDTQYF
DNA: TGTGCCAGCAGCCAAGATCCCAGGGGGATAACAGATACGCAGTATTTT

D: -
V: TRBV28
J: TRBJ2-2
size: -
CDR3: CASTVPNTGELFF
DNA: TGTGCCAGCACGGTACCGAACACCGGGGAGCTGTTTTTT

D: -
V: TRBV28
J: TRBJ1-2
size: -
CDR3: CASTDDSFYGYTF
DNA: TGTGCCAGCACCGACGACAGTTTCTATGGCTACACCTTC

D: -
V: TRBV30
J: TRBJ2-1
size: -
CDR3: CAWTPGSYNEQFF
DNA: TGTGCCTGGACCCCAGGCTCCTACAATGAGCAGTTCTTC

D: TRBD1
V: TRBV4-1
J: TRBJ2-5
size: -
CDR3: CASSQAFDRGEETQYF
DNA: TGCGCCAGCAGCCAAGCCTTTGACAGGGGGGAGGAGACCCAGTACTTC

D: TRBD1
V: TRBV6-6
J: TRBJ2-5
size: few
CDR3: CASSDTTGTGEETQYF
DNA: TGTGCCAGCAGCGACACCACCGGGACAGGGGAAGAGACCCAGTACTTC

D: -
V: TRBV2
J: TRBJ1-6
size: -
CDR3: CASKSQGNSPLHF
DNA: TGTGCCAGCAAGAGTCAGGGAAATTCACCCCTCCACTTT

D: -
V: TRBV2
J: TRBJ1-6
size: -
CDR3: CASTEGGWNSPLHF
DNA: TGTGCCAGCACCGAGGGGGGGTGGAATTCACCCCTCCACTTT

D: -
V: TRBV20-1
J: TRBJ1-2
size: -
CDR3: CSAIRPTGYTF
DNA: TGCAGTGCGATCCGCCCGACTGGCTACACCTTC

D: -
V: TRBV10-2
J: TRBJ2-7
size: -
CDR3: CASSHLLGEQYF
DNA: TGCGCCAGCAGCCACCTTTTGGGCGAGCAGTACTTC

D: -
V: TRBV5-1
J: TRBJ2-3
size: -
CDR3: CASSLRQGSTDTQYF
DNA: TGCGCCAGCAGCTTGCGGCAGGGCAGCACAGATACGCAGTATTTT

D: -
V: TRBV2
J: TRBJ1-1
size: -
CDR3: CASSEGLPNTEAFF
DNA: TGTGCCAGCAGTGAAGGACTCCCGAACACTGAAGCTTTCTTT

D: -
V: TRBV27
J: TRBJ2-6
size: few
CDR3: CASTHGIHSGANVLTF
DNA: TGTGCCAGCACCCACGGGATACACTCTGGGGCCAACGTCCTGACTTTC

D: TRBD1
V: TRBV5-1
J: TRBJ1-1
size: -
CDR3: CASSLGDRENTEAFF
DNA: TGCGCCAGCAGCTTGGGGGACAGGGAGAACACTGAAGCTTTCTTT

D: -
V: TRBV6-5
J: TRBJ1-3
size: -
CDR3: CASNSEGTGNTIYF
DNA: TGTGCCAGCAACTCCGAAGGGACTGGAAACACCATATATTTT

D: -
V: TRBV5-1
J: TRBJ1-1
size: -
CDR3: CASSLQGEDTEAFF
DNA: TGCGCCAGCAGCTTGCAGGGTGAGGACACTGAAGCTTTCTTT

D: -
V: TRBV7-2
J: TRBJ1-4
size: -
CDR3: CASSLAGINEKLFF
DNA: TGTGCCAGCAGCTTAGCAGGGATTAATGAAAAACTGTTTTTT

D: -
V: TRBV29-1
J: TRBJ1-1
size: few
CDR3: CSVEGRLNTEAFF
DNA: TGCAGCGTTGAGGGAAGGCTGAACACTGAAGCTTTCTTT

D: -
V: TRBV5-4
J: TRBJ2-5
size: -
CDR3: CASSSRGGGFNQETQYF
DNA: TGTGCCAGCAGCTCCAGGGGTGGGGGGTTTAACCAAGAGACCCAGTACTTC

D: TRBD1
V: TRBV11-2
J: TRBJ2-5
size: -
CDR3: CASSSQGAGNEVTQYF
DNA: TGTGCCAGCAGCTCCCAGGGGGCGGGGAATGAGGTGACCCAGTACTTC

D: TRBD1
V: TRBV7-9
J: TRBJ2-3
size: -
CDR3: CASRSGTGASTDTQYF
DNA: TGTGCCAGCAGATCCGGGACAGGGGCCTCCACAGATACGCAGTATTTT

D: -
V: TRBV21-1
J: TRBJ2-3
size: -
CDR3: CASSKASCGTDTQYF
DNA: TGTGCCAGCAGCAAAGCGAGTTGCGGCACAGATACGCAGTATTTT

D: TRBD1
V: TRBV6-5
J: TRBJ2-5
size: few
CDR3: CASSLGLGDSLWTQYF
DNA: TGTGCCAGCAGTTTGGGTCTTGGGGACAGTCTCTGGACCCAGTACTTC

D: TRBD1
V: TRBV25-1
J: TRBJ2-5
size: few
CDR3: CASRDRVSETQYF
DNA: TGTGCCAGCAGGGACAGGGTTTCGGAGACCCAGTACTTC

D: -
V: TRBV4-1
J: TRBJ1-4
size: few
CDR3: CASSQGPKTGLTNEKLFF
DNA: TGCGCCAGCAGCCAAGGGCCGAAAACAGGGTTGACTAATGAAAAACTGTTTTTT

D: -
V: TRBV7-9
J: TRBJ1-1
size: few
CDR3: CASTLLGENTEAFF
DNA: TGTGCCAGCACCCTTTTAGGAGAAAACACTGAAGCTTTCTTT

D: TRBD1
V: TRBV5-1
J: TRBJ2-1
size: -
CDR3: CASSRDRTSYNEQFF
DNA: TGCGCCAGCAGTCGGGACAGAACCTCCTACAATGAGCAGTTCTTC

D: TRBD1
V: TRBV7-9
J: TRBJ2-7
size: few
CDR3: CASSSGQGLYEQYF
DNA: TGTGCCAGCAGCTCGGGACAGGGGCTGTACGAGCAGTACTTC

D: -
V: TRBV28
J: TRBJ1-6
size: few
CDR3: CASTLGQGNSPLHF
DNA: TGTGCCAGCACCCTAGGGCAGGGGAATTCACCCCTCCACTTT

D: -
V: TRBV5-1
J: TRBJ1-2
size: -
CDR3: CASSATSTSTPVYGYTF
DNA: TGCGCCAGCAGCGCGACGTCAACCTCTACACCTGTATATGGCTACACCTTC

D: TRBD1
V: TRBV7-9
J: TRBJ2-1
size: few
CDR3: CASSPKGQDYNEQFF
DNA: TGTGCCAGCAGCCCTAAGGGACAGGACTACAATGAGCAGTTCTTC

D: -
V: TRBV30
J: TRBJ1-2
size: -
CDR3: CAWSGGGGWAYGYTF
DNA: TGTGCCTGGAGTGGGGGAGGAGGGTGGGCCTATGGCTACACCTTC

D: TRBD1
V: TRBV30
J: TRBJ1-2
size: few
CDR3: CAWRGGTGGYGYTF
DNA: TGTGCCTGGAGAGGTGGGACAGGTGGATATGGCTACACCTTC

D: -
V: TRBV19
J: TRBJ2-3
size: few
CDR3: CASSSRGTDTQYF
DNA: TGTGCCAGTAGTTCCAGGGGAACAGATACGCAGTATTTT

D: -
V: TRBV7-2
J: TRBJ2-1
size: few
CDR3: CASSPGTANEQFF
DNA: TGTGCCAGCAGCCCAGGTACTGCCAATGAGCAGTTCTTC

D: TRBD1
V: TRBV15
J: TRBJ1-4
size: few
CDR3: CATSRGQGAANEKLFF
DNA: TGTGCCACCAGCAGAGGACAGGGAGCCGCTAATGAAAAACTGTTTTTT

D: TRBD1
V: TRBV30
J: TRBJ1-5
size: few
CDR3: CAWSGQGGQPQHF
DNA: TGTGCCTGGAGCGGACAGGGTGGTCAGCCCCAGCATTTT

D: -
V: TRBV6-1
J: TRBJ2-5
size: -
CDR3: CASSDRQETQYF
DNA: TGTGCCAGCAGTGACAGACAAGAGACCCAGTACTTC

D: -
V: TRBV7-9
J: TRBJ2-5
size: -
CDR3: CASQLTPNRETQYF
DNA: TGTGCCAGCCAGCTTACTCCCAACCGGGAGACCCAGTACTTC

D: -
V: TRBV7-9
J: TRBJ1-2
size: -
CDR3: CASSLAGFYGYTF
DNA: TGTGCCAGCAGCTTAGCGGGGTTCTATGGCTACACCTTC

D: TRBD2
V: TRBV4-2
J: TRBJ2-7
size: -
CDR3: CASSQDVRRGDYEQYF
DNA: TGTGCCAGCAGCCAAGATGTGCGGCGGGGGGACTACGAGCAGTACTTC

D: -
V: TRBV11-2
J: TRBJ1-2
size: once
CDR3: CASREVGADYGYTF
DNA: TGTGCCAGCAGGGAGGTGGGGGCGGACTATGGCTACACCTTC

D: -
V: TRBV29-1
J: TRBJ1-5
size: -
CDR3: CSVGEAVNQPQHF
DNA: TGCAGCGTTGGGGAGGCAGTCAATCAGCCCCAGCATTTT

D: -
V: TRBV30
J: TRBJ1-1
size: -
CDR3: CAWSRGANTEAFF
DNA: TGTGCCTGGAGCCGAGGGGCGAACACTGAAGCTTTCTTT